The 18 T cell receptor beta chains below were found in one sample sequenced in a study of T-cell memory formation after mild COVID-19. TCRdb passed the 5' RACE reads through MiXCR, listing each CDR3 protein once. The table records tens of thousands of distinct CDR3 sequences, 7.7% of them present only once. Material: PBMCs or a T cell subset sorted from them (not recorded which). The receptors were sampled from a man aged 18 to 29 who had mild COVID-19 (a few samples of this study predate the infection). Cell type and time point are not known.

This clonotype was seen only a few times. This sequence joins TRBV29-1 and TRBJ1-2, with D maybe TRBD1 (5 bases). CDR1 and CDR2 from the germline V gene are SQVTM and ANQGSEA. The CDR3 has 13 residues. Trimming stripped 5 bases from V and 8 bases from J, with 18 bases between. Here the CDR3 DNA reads TGCAGCGTTTATGACAGCCGATTTGCAGGCTACACCTTC. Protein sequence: CSVYDSRFAGYTF.

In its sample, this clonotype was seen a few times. This CDR3 is CASDSTGLSAEPLHF. The CDR3 coding sequence is TGTGCCAGTGACTCGACAGGGCTCAGTGCGGAGCCCCTCCACTTT. V gene TRBV6-1 combines with J gene TRBJ1-6; 7 bases line up with TRBD1. V shed 9 bases and J 13 bases; nucleotides not matched to a gene: 18. The CDR3 has 15 residues. Germline values: CDR1 MNHNS, CDR2 SASEGT.

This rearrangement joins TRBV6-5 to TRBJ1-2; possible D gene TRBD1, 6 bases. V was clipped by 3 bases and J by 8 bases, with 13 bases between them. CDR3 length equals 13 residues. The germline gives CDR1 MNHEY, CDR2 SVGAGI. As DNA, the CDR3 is TGTGCCAGCAGTTATGAACAGGGTGGAGGCTACACCTTC. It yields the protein CASSYEQGGGYTF.

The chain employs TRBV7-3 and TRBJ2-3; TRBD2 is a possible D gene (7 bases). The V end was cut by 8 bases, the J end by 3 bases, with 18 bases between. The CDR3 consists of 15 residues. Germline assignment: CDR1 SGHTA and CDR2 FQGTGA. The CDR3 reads CASSDRGGGTDTQYF. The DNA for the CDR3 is TGTGCCAGCTCAGACCGCGGGGGCGGAACAGATACGCAGTATTTT. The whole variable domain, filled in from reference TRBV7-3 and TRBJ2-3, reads GAGVSQTPSNKVTEKGKYVELRCDPISGHTALYWYRQSLGQGPEFLIYFQGTGAADDSGLPNDRFFAVRPEGSVSTLKIQRTERGDSAVYLCASSDRGGGTDTQYFGPGTRLTVL.

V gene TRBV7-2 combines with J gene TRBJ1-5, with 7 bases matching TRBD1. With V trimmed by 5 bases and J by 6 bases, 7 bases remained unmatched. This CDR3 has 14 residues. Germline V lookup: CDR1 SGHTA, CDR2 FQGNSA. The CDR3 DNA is TGTGCCAGCAGCCTGACAGGGAAGGCTCAGCCCCAGCATTTT. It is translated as CASSLTGKAQPQHF. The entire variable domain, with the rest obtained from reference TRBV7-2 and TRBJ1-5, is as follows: GAGVSQSPSNKVTEKGKDVELRCDPISGHTALYWYRQSLGQGLEFLIYFQGNSAPDKSGLPSDRFSAERTGGSVSTLTIQRTQQEDSAVYLCASSLTGKAQPQHFGDGTRLSIL.

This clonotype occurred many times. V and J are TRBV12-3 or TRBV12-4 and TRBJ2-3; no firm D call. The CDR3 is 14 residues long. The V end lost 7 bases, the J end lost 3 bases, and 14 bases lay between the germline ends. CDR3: CASTLWLPTDTQYF. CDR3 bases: TGTGCCAGCACCCTATGGCTCCCGACAGATACGCAGTATTTT.

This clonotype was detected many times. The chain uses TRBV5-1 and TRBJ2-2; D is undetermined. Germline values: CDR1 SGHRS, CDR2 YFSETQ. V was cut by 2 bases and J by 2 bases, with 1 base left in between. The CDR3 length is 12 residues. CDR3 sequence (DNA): TGCGCCAGCAGCTTTAACACCGGGGAGCTGTTTTTT. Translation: CASSFNTGELFF.

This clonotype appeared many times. CDR3 protein: CASSQELTGHGGELFF. CDR3 coding DNA: TGTGCCAGCAGCCAAGAACTGACAGGGCACGGCGGGGAGCTGTTTTTT. This sequence joins TRBV4-2 and TRBJ2-2; TRBD1 matches 7 bases. The CDR3 has 16 amino acids. V lost 0 bases and J lost 7; bases outside the gene matches: 8. CDR1 and CDR2 (germline): LGHNA, YNFKEQ.

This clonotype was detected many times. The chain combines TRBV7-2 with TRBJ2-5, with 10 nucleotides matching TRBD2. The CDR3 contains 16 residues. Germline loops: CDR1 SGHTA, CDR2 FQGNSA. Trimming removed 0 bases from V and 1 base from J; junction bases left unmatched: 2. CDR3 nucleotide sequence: TGTGCCAGCAGCTTAGCAAGCGGGGGGGCCCAAGAGACCCAGTACTTC. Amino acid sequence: CASSLASGGAQETQYF.

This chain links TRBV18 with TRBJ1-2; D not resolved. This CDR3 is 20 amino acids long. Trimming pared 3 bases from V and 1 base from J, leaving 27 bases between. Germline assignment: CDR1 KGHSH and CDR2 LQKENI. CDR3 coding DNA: TGTGCCAGCTCACCGGACGGAGCACGCCTGAGATCAGCTTTTAACTATGGCTACACCTTC. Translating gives CASSPDGARLRSAFNYGYTF.

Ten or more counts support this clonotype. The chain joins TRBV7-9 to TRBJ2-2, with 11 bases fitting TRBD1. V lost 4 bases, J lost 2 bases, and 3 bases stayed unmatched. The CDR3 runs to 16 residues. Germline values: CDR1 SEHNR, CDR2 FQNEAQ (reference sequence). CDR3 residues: CASSYGQGANTGELFF. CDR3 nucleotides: TGTGCCAGCAGCTACGGACAGGGGGCAAACACCGGGGAGCTGTTTTTT. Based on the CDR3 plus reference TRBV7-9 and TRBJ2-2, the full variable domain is DTGVSQNPRHKITKRGQNVTFRCDPISEHNRLYWYRQTLGQGPEFLTYFQNEAQLEKSRLLSDRFSAERPKGSFSTLEIQRTEQGDSAMYLCASSYGQGANTGELFFGEGSRLTVL.

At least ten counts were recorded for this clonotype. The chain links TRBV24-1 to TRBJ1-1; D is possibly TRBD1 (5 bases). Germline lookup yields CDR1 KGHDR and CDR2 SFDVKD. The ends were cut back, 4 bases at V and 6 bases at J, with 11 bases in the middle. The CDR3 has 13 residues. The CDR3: CATSDPGAPEAFF. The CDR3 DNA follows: TGTGCCACCAGTGACCCCGGGGCACCTGAAGCTTTCTTT.

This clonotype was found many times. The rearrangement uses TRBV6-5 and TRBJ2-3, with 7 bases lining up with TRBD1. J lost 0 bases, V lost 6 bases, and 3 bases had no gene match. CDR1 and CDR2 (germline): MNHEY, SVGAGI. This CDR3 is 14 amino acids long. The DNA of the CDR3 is TGTGCCAGCAGACAGGGGTGGAGCACAGATACGCAGTATTTT. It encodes CASRQGWSTDTQYF.

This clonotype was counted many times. In DNA, the CDR3 is TGTGCCTGGAGTGGCAGACAGGGGGCAGATACGCAGTATTTT. Protein sequence: CAWSGRQGADTQYF. The chain has TRBV30 and TRBJ2-3; 9 positions agree with TRBD1. CDR1 is GTSNPN and CDR2 is SVGIG in the germline V gene (reference sequence). The CDR3 is 14 amino acids. J gave up 4 bases and V 1 base, and 3 bases lay outside the gene matches.

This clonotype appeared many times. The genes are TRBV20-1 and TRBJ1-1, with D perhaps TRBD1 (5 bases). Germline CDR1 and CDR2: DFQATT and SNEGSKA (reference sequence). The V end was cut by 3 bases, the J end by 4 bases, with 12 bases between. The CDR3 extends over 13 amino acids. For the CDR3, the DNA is TGCAGTGCTAGGGGCTGGAGGGGCACTGAAGCTTTCTTT. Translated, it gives CSARGWRGTEAFF.

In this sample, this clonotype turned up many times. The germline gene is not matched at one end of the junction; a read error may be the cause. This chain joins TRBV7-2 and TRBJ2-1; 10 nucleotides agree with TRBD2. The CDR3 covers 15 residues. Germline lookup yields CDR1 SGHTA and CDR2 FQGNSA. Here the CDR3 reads CASSVAGGLENEQFF. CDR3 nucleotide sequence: TGTGCCAGCAGCGTAGCGGGGGGCCTAGAAAATGAGCAGTTCTTC. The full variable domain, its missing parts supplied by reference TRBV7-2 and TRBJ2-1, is GAGVSQSPSNKVTEKGKDVELRCDPISGHTALYWYRQSLGQGLEFLIYFQGNSAPDKSGLPSDRFSAERTGGSVSTLTIQRTQQEDSAVYLCASSVAGGLENEQFFGPGTRLTVL.

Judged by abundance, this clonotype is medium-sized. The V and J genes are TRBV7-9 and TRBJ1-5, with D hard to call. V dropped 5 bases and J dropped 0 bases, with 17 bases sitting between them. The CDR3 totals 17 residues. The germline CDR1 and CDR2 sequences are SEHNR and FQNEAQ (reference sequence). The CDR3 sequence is CASSRYEGGYSNQPQHF. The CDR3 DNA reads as TGTGCCAGCAGCCGTTACGAGGGCGGTTATAGCAATCAGCCCCAGCATTTT.

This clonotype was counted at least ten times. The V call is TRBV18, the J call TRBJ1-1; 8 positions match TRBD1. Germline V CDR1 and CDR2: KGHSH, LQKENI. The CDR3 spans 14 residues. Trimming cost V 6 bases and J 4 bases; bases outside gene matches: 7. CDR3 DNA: TGTGCCAGCTCGCGACAGGGGACGCGCACTGAAGCTTTCTTT. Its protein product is CASSRQGTRTEAFF.